The present T cell receptor beta chain was sequenced within a study of T cells expressing NK-cell markers. For the study at large: Sorted CD3+CD56+NKG2C+, CD3+CD56+NKG2C- and CD3+CD56-NKG2C+ T cells provided the TCR beta repertoires.

Worth noting for this clonotype: The antigen remains undetermined.

Notes on the study in general: Of the CD8+ T cells in six or seven donors, roughly 1.0-7.5% belonged to dominant NKG2C+ clonotypes.

Germline CDR1 is MNHNS and CDR2 is SASEGT. The CDR3 is made up of 11 amino acids. Template switching by 5'RACE with UMIs generated the TCR beta cDNA. TCRdb reprocessed the 5' RACE reads, with one entry per CDR3 protein and no DNA. The sample spans some 340,000 distinct CDR3 sequences; the ten largest clones claim roughly 5.4%. Sample: blood T cells: a sorted CD56 or NKG2C T cell subset, CD4+ or CD8+ T cells, or bulk PBMC T cells (not recorded which). The origin of this receptor is a man aged 18 to 69 in good health. The rearrangement links TRBV6-1 to TRBJ1-3. This CDR3 reads CASSELDTIYF.